Listed below are T cell receptor beta chains from one sample, sequenced in a study of T cell repertoires in cytomegalovirus infection. TCRdb re-called the reads through MiXCR, storing one row per CDR3 protein. Of around 450,000 distinct CDR3 sequences listed, about 33% are singletons. The specimen was PBMCs. All receptors derive from a human donor in good health (CMV status not recorded). Some clones in this sample may be carry-over from other donors' samples. Both conserved end residues are part of each CDR3. D genes are given only for firm matches. Some rows have no size entry. The others give once, few or many, or a class for an expanded clone.

J: TRBJ2-5
V: TRBV25-1
D: .
size: .
CDR3: CATQRDTSQETQYF
DNA: TGTGCCACCCAAAGGGACACCTCCCAAGAGACCCAGTACTTC

J: TRBJ2-3
V: TRBV7-9
D: .
size: few
CDR3: CASSRESWGTDTQYF
DNA: TGTGCCAGCAGCCGGGAGAGTTGGGGCACAGATACGCAGTATTTT

J: TRBJ2-7
V: TRBV6-5
D: .
size: .
CDR3: CASTPGRSYEQYF
DNA: TGTGCCAGCACCCCAGGACGCTCCTACGAGCAGTACTTC

J: TRBJ1-5
V: TRBV4-1
D: TRBD1
size: .
CDR3: CASSQGWFRDRDSNQPQHF
DNA: TGCGCCAGCAGCCAAGGATGGTTCCGGGACAGGGATAGCAATCAGCCCCAGCATTTT

J: TRBJ2-3
V: TRBV20-1
D: .
size: few
CDR3: CSANSGVTDTQYF
DNA: TGCAGTGCTAACTCGGGGGTCACAGATACGCAGTATTTT

J: TRBJ1-6
V: TRBV7-8
D: TRBD1
size: many
CDR3: CASSSGQGNSPLHF
DNA: TGTGCCAGCAGCTCGGGACAGGGGAATTCACCCCTCCACTTT

J: TRBJ1-4
V: TRBV7-8
D: .
size: many
CDR3: CASSLGKGFEKLFF
DNA: TGTGCCAGCAGCTTAGGGAAGGGATTTGAAAAACTGTTTTTT

J: TRBJ1-5
V: TRBV4-1
D: TRBD1
size: many
CDR3: CASSPEGSGGDNQPQHF
DNA: TGCGCCAGCAGCCCGGAGGGATCAGGGGGCGACAATCAGCCCCAGCATTTT

J: TRBJ1-2
V: TRBV7-6
D: .
size: many
CDR3: CASSLGTETSYGYTF
DNA: TGTGCCAGCAGCTTAGGGACCGAGACCTCCTATGGCTACACCTTC

J: TRBJ2-5
V: TRBV11-2
D: .
size: .
CDR3: CASSLPSLPEYF
DNA: TGTGCCAGCAGCTTACCTAGCCTACCGGAGTACTTC

J: TRBJ2-2
V: TRBV19
D: .
size: few
CDR3: CATRRQAETGELFF
DNA: TGTGCCACGAGGAGGCAGGCTGAGACCGGGGAGCTGTTTTTT

J: TRBJ1-1
V: TRBV18
D: TRBD1
size: .
CDR3: CASSPGTGTANTEAFF
DNA: TGTGCCAGCTCACCGGGTACCGGGACAGCGAACACTGAAGCTTTCTTT

J: TRBJ2-1
V: TRBV6-2/TRBV6-3
D: .
size: .
CDR3: CASIIGLLPQFF
DNA: TGTGCCAGCATAATTGGACTTTTGCCGCAGTTCTTC

J: TRBJ1-4
V: TRBV20-1
D: .
size: .
CDR3: CSAREGTNEKLFF
DNA: TGCAGTGCTAGAGAGGGGACTAATGAAAAACTGTTTTTT

J: TRBJ2-1
V: TRBV19
D: TRBD2
size: few
CDR3: CASSIAAGGLNEQFF
DNA: TGTGCCAGTAGTATAGCAGCGGGGGGACTCAATGAGCAGTTCTTC